This T cell receptor (beta chain) stems from a study of cytomegalovirus exposure and HLA in healthy donors. For the study at large: The platform used for the 95 to 150 validation repertoires matched that of the approximately 710 first-cohort repertoires, a later analysis reported.

In regard to this clone: The antigen is unknown.

The CDR3 length is 18 residues. CDR1 is MNHEY, CDR2 SMNVEV, per germline (reference sequence). With V trimmed by 6 bases and J by 6 bases, 18 bases remained unmatched. The assay was immunoSEQ multiplex PCR, and TCRdb's table has in-frame clones only and misses some. Of under 350,000 clones listed, 65% to 90% were seen once; the top ten hold about 1%. Whole-study findings and limits: Reports described diagnosis of cytomegalovirus status by the classifier as highly specific and sensitive. In vitro checks showed that a few CMV-associated chains really do target CMV antigens.

The donors were part of the 120-subject validation cohort, which stood apart from the roughly 730-subject first cohort. The sequence derives from a woman between 18 and 29 years old in good health and CMV-seronegative. The rearrangement links TRBV27 to TRBJ2-1, with TRBD1 matching over 9 bases. The sample taken for sequencing was PBMCs. The CDR3 bases are TGTGCCAGCAGGGGCGGAGTCCTGACAGGGGGTCGAAGCAATGAGCAGTTCTTC. It is translated as CASRGGVLTGGRSNEQFF.